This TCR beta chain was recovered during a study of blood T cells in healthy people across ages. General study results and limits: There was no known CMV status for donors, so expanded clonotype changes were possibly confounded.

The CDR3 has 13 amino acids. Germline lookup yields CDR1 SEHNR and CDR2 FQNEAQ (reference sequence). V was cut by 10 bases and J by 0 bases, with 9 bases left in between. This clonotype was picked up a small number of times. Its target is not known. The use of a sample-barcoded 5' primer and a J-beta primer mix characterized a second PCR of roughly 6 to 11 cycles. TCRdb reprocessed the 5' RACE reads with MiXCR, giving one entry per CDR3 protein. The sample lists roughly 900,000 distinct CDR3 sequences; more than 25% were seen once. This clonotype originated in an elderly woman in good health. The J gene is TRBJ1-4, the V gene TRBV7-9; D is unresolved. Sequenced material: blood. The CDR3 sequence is CATGGTTNEKLFF. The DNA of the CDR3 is TGTGCCACCGGAGGGACAACTAATGAAAAACTGTTTTTT.